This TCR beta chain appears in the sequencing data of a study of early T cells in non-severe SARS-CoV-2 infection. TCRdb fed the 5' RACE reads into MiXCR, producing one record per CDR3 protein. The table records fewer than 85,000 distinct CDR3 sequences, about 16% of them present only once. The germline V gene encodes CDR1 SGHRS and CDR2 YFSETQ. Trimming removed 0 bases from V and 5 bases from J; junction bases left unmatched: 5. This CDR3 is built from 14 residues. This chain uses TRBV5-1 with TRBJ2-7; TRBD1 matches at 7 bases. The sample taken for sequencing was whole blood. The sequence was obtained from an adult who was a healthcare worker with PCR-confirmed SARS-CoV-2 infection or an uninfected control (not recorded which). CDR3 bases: TGCGCCAGCAGCTTGGGACAGGGATGTGACGAGCAGTACTTC. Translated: CASSLGQGCDEQYF. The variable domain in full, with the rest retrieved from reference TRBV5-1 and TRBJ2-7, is KAGVTQTPRYLIKTRGQQVTLSCSPISGHRSVSWYQQTPGQGLQFLFEYFSETQRNKGNFPGRFSGRQFSNSRSEMNVSTLELGDSALYLCASSLGQGCDEQYFGPGTRLTVT.